This T cell receptor (beta chain) stems from a study of blood T cell repertoires in COVID-19. This clone has only a few counts. Losses at the gene ends were 7 bases for V and 4 bases for J; bases not matched to a gene: 4. Germline CDR1 is SNHLY and CDR2 is FYNNEI. This CDR3 comprises 13 residues. Clones were read by immunoSEQ multiplex PCR, and TCRdb kept only the in-frame ones, dropping some. The data contain 95,000 to 100,000 clones, roughly 85% of them singletons. This TCR was recovered from a woman in her seventies with active or convalescent COVID-19. V and J are TRBV2 and TRBJ2-1; TRBD1 agrees at 7 bases. The sample taken for sequencing was peripheral blood. The CDR3 DNA reads TGTGCCAGCACCCTGGGACAGTACAATGAGCAGTTCTTC. Translating it yields CASTLGQYNEQFF.